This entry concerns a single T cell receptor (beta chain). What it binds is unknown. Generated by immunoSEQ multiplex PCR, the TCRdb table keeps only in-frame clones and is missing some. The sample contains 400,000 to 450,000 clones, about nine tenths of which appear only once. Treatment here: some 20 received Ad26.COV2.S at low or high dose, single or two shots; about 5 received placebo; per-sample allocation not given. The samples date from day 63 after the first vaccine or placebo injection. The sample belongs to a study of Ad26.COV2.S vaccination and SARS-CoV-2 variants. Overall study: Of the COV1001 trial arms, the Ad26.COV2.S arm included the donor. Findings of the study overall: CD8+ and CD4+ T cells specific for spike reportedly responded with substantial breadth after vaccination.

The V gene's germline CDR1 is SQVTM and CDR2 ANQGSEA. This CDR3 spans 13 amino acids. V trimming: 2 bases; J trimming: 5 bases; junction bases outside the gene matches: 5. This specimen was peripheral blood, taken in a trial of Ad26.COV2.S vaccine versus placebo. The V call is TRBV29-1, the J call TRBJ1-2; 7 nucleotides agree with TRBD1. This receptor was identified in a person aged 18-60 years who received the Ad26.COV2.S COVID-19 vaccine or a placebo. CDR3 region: CSVERQGGYGYTF. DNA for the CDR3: TGCAGCGTTGAAAGGCAGGGGGGATATGGCTACACCTTC.